There are many counts of the clone carrying this T cell receptor (beta chain). TCRdb re-called clones via MiXCR from the PCR reads. The table includes tens of thousands of clones, 20% detected once. Ahead of thyroid surgery, no patient had received treatment of any kind. The CDR3 spans 15 residues. V shed 5 bases and J 1 base; nucleotides not matched to a gene: 4. The germline CDR1 and CDR2 sequences are KGHSH and LQKENI. This entry belongs to a study of metastatic and nonmetastatic thyroid tumors. This chain connects TRBV18 to TRBJ2-4, with 8 bases identical to TRBD2. The receptor's source is a female donor with papillary thyroid cancer or a benign thyroid nodule (not recorded which). Some clones in this sample may be carry-over from other donors' samples. Sequenced material: blood. The CDR3 loop reads CASSDGGAAKNIQYF. The CDR3 DNA reads TGTGCCAGCTCAGACGGGGGGGCGGCCAAAAACATTCAGTACTTC.